This T cell receptor (beta chain) was identified in a study of cytomegalovirus exposure and HLA in healthy donors. Study overall: A later analysis reported the same platform for the approximately 110 validation repertoires and the roughly 650 first-cohort repertoires. Study results and limitations: According to the study, 150 to 200 TCR beta chains were cytomegalovirus-associated. First-cohort TCR clusters tended to co-occur in the roughly 130 validation repertoires, a later analysis found.

Comment on this clone: Its specificity is unknown.

While the first cohort had 500 to 700 subjects, the donors belonged to the separate validation cohort of roughly 130 subjects. TCRdb keeps only in-frame clones here, not all; method: immunoSEQ multiplex PCR. The sample gives 330,000 or so clones, roughly 89% of which show up once; about 0.91% is in the top ten. CDR1 MRHNA and CDR2 SNTAGT come from the germline V gene. V was shortened by 2 bases and J by 14 bases, with 22 bases between the two germline ends. CDR3 length equals 15 residues. The receptor was derived from a woman aged 18-35 years in good health and CMV-seronegative. Sequenced sample: PBMCs. The chain employs TRBV6-4 and TRBJ2-1; possibly TRBD1 for D (7 bases). CDR3 residues: CASSDGTDSSDGKFF. CDR3 DNA sequence: TGTGCCAGCAGTGACGGGACAGACTCTAGCGATGGGAAGTTCTTC.